This T cell receptor beta chain was sequenced in a study of blood T cells in healthy people across ages. V lost 3 bases to trimming and J lost 2 bases; unmatched junction nucleotides: 9. The CDR3 length is 16 residues. Combining a sample-barcoded 5' primer with a J-beta primer mix, a second PCR ran for roughly 7 to 12 cycles. TCRdb re-analysed the 5' RACE reads in MiXCR, keeping a single row per CDR3 protein. The sample carries about 1.8 million distinct CDR3 sequences, 49% recorded once. Material for sequencing was blood. The V gene is TRBV12-3 or TRBV12-4, the J gene TRBJ2-5; TRBD2 matches at 7 bases. The TCR comes from a woman in her 40s in good health. CDR3 nucleotide sequence: TGTGCCAGCAGTTTGGGAGGGTGGCCGGAACAAGAGACCCAGTACTTC. Residues: CASSLGGWPEQETQYF.